The clone carrying this T cell receptor (beta chain) was seen more than once but under ten times. Sequenced by immunoSEQ multiplex PCR; TCRdb stores in-frame clones only, minus some. Seen here are tens of thousands of clones, approximately 85% observed once, and the top ten hold less than 9.5%. These data are taken from a study of glioma-infiltrating T cells after dendritic cell vaccination. Study details: Glioblastoma patients came from Phase I and II dendritic cell vaccination trials.

The germline CDR1 and CDR2 sequences are MNHNS and SASEGT. Deletions cut 8 bases from V and 7 bases from J, with 14 bases between. The CDR3 covers 12 residues. This receptor was taken from a human donor with glioblastoma. Sequenced material: blood, taken before dendritic cell vaccination. V gene TRBV6-1 combines with J gene TRBJ1-2, with D possibly TRBD1 on 5 matching bases. The CDR3 here is CASGMGPGGYTF. CDR3 in DNA: TGTGCCAGCGGTATGGGGCCGGGTGGCTACACCTTC.